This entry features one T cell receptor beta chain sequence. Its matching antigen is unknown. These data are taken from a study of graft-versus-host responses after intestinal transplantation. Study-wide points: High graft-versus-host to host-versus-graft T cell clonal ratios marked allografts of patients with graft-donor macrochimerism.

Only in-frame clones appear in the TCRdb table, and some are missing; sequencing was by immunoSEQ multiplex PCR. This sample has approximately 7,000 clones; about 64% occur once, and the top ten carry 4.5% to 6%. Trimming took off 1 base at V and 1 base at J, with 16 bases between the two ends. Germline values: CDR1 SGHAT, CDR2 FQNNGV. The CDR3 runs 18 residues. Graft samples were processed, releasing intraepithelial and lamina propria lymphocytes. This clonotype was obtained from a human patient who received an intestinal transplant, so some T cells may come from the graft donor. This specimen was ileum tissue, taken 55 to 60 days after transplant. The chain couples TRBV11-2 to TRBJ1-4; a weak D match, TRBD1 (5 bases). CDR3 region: CASSLGGGEFLTNEKLFF. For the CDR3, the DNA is TGTGCCAGCAGCTTAGGGGGCGGAGAGTTTCTAACTAATGAAAAACTGTTTTTT.